The 13 T cell receptor beta chains listed next were all sequenced from one sample in a study of CD8+ T cells in alopecia areata. Isolated RNA was reverse transcribed into cDNA used as the sequencing template. Sequencing was performed with immunoSEQ multiplex PCR; in TCRdb, only in-frame clones are kept and a portion is missing. The table shows 150,000 to 180,000 clones, with about 53% occurring only once. This material consisted of CD8+ T cells sorted from blood, taken at week 0. All receptors derive from a human donor with alopecia areata.

The chain recombines TRBV27 with TRBJ2-1; D may be TRBD1 or TRBD2 (5 bases each). Germline values: CDR1 MNHEY, CDR2 SMNVEV (reference sequence). V lost 8 bases to trimming and J lost 10 bases, with 21 bases between them. CDR3 size: 14 residues. CDR3 coding DNA: TGTGCCAGCGAACCCACTATGGGGGTAACGGAGCAGTTCTTC. Translated, it gives CASEPTMGVTEQFF.

This chain uses TRBV28 with TRBJ2-5; a weak D match, TRBD2 (5 bases). Germline assignment: CDR1 MDHEN and CDR2 SYDVKM. Trimming cost V 5 bases and J 7 bases, with 17 bases left between them. CDR3 length equals 14 residues. CDR3 nucleotide sequence: TGTGCCAGCAGTACCGGGATGAATAGAGGGACCCAGTACTTC. This sequence encodes CASSTGMNRGTQYF.

This clone was observed a few times. V is TRBV30 and J is TRBJ2-1, with 9 bases lining up with TRBD1. Looked up from germline, CDR1 is GTSNPN and CDR2 is SVGIG (reference sequence). J was trimmed by 0 bases and V by 6 bases; bases with no gene match: 6. This CDR3 contains 15 residues. This CDR3 reads CACDRDRASYNEQFF. The CDR3 DNA is TGTGCCTGTGATCGGGACAGGGCCTCCTACAATGAGCAGTTCTTC.

This clone was seen only a few times. This chain uses TRBV29-1 with TRBJ1-1; TRBD1 is a possible D gene (5 bases). V was trimmed by 4 bases and J by 7 bases, leaving 13 bases between them. The length of the CDR3 is 12 residues. CDR1 is SQVTM, CDR2 ANQGSEA, per germline. CDR3 sequence reads: CSVASGFDEAFF. The CDR3 DNA reads TGCAGCGTTGCTTCAGGGTTCGATGAAGCTTTCTTT.

The chain joins TRBV5-1 to TRBJ2-7, with 8 bases lining up with TRBD1. The germline V gene encodes CDR1 SGHRS and CDR2 YFSETQ. V gave up 3 bases and J gave up 5 bases; unmatched junction bases: 7. This CDR3 is built from 14 residues. CDR3 sequence reads: CASSSDRVIDEQYF. The CDR3 region has the DNA TGCGCCAGCAGCTCGGACAGGGTTATCGACGAGCAGTACTTC. The variable domain in full, completed from reference TRBV5-1 and TRBJ2-7, reads KAGVTQTPRYLIKTRGQQVTLSCSPISGHRSVSWYQQTPGQGLQFLFEYFSETQRNKGNFPGRFSGRQFSNSRSEMNVSTLELGDSALYLCASSSDRVIDEQYFGPGTRLTVT.

This chain links TRBV7-9 with TRBJ1-5; 9 bases are shared with TRBD1. The CDR3 has 14 amino acids. Germline V gives CDR1 SEHNR, CDR2 FQNEAQ (reference sequence). Losses at the gene ends were 4 bases for V and 4 bases for J; bases not matched to a gene: 2. CDR3 sequence reads: CASSSGTGNQPQHF. The CDR3 DNA is TGTGCCAGCAGCTCCGGGACAGGGAATCAGCCCCAGCATTTT. Filled out from reference TRBV7-9 and TRBJ1-5, the complete variable domain reads DTGVSQNPRHKITKRGQNVTFRCDPISEHNRLYWYRQTLGQGPEFLTYFQNEAQLEKSRLLSDRFSAERPKGSFSTLEIQRTEQGDSAMYLCASSSGTGNQPQHFGDGTRLSIL.

The J gene is TRBJ2-1, the V gene TRBV30, with D possibly being TRBD1 or TRBD2 (5 bases each). The CDR3 consists of 12 residues. The V and J ends lost 0 bases and 8 bases respectively, with 8 bases between them. CDR1 is GTSNPN and CDR2 is SVGIG in the germline V gene (reference sequence). CDR3 sequence (DNA): TGTGCCTGGAGTGTGGGACGGGATGAGCAGTTCTTC. This encodes CAWSVGRDEQFF.

V usage is TRBV6-1 and J usage is TRBJ1-2, with D perhaps matching TRBD1 (5 bases). Trimming removed 4 bases from V and 4 bases from J, with 16 bases in between. The CDR3 totals 15 residues. CDR1 MNHNS and CDR2 SASEGT come from the germline V gene. The CDR3 DNA reads TGTGCCAGCAGTGTCCCTGGGGCAGGACCCTATGGCTACACCTTC. Amino acids: CASSVPGAGPYGYTF.

The chain combines TRBV2 with TRBJ2-7, with 12 bases identical to TRBD2. This CDR3 is 15 amino acids long. The junction had 10 bases not matched to a gene; V was cut back by 6 bases and J by 7 bases. The germline V gene has CDR1 SNHLY and CDR2 FYNNEI. The CDR3 region is CASRTSGGVVREQYF. CDR3 nucleotides: TGTGCCAGCAGGACTAGCGGGGGAGTGGTGAGGGAGCAGTACTTC.

There are many counts of this clone. The rearrangement links TRBV25-1 to TRBJ1-5; D call uncertain. The length of the CDR3 is 14 residues. Germline CDR1 and CDR2: MGHDK and SYGVNS. Deletions cut 1 base from V and 3 bases from J, with 7 bases between. CDR3: CASSESRHNQPQHF. The CDR3 DNA is TGTGCCAGCAGTGAATCACGGCACAATCAGCCCCAGCATTTT.

This clone appeared a few times. The chain uses TRBV5-1 and TRBJ2-1, with D possibly TRBD2 on 5 matching bases. Trimming shortened V by 4 bases and J by 12 bases, and 14 bases separated the two germline ends. Germline CDR1 is SGHRS and CDR2 is YFSETQ. This CDR3 comprises 12 residues. CDR3 sequence (DNA): TGCGCCAGCAGCCCGGAAGACTATACGCAGTTCTTC. This gives the protein CASSPEDYTQFF.

Only a few counts were recorded for this clone. V is TRBV14 and J is TRBJ2-7; D may be TRBD1 (5 bases). Trimming cost V 1 base and J 5 bases, with 18 bases left between them. The CDR3 has 16 amino acids. The germline V gene has CDR1 SGHDN and CDR2 FVKESK. The CDR3 loop reads CASSQAYPGPVDEQYF. The CDR3 coding sequence is TGTGCCAGCAGCCAAGCGTATCCAGGGCCAGTTGACGAGCAGTACTTC. The complete variable domain, with remaining parts taken from reference TRBV14 and TRBJ2-7, reads EAGVTQFPSHSVIEKGQTVTLRCDPISGHDNLYWYRRVMGKEIKFLLHFVKESKQDESGMPNNRFLAERTGGTYSTLKVQPAELEDSGVYFCASSQAYPGPVDEQYFGPGTRLTVT.

This sequence joins TRBV30 and TRBJ2-6; 8 nucleotides agree with TRBD1. The V gene's germline CDR1 is GTSNPN and CDR2 SVGIG (reference sequence). V trimming: 7 bases; J trimming: 0 bases; junction bases outside the gene matches: 2. The CDR3 spans 14 residues. CDR3 region: CASTGDSGANVLTF. CDR3 bases: TGTGCCTCGACAGGGGACTCTGGGGCCAACGTCCTGACTTTC.